The clone carrying this T cell receptor (beta chain) appeared many times. Its antigen is currently unknown. The length of the CDR3 is 14 residues. Trimming shortened V by 2 bases and J by 4 bases, and 10 bases separated the two germline ends. In germline, CDR1 is KGHDR, CDR2 SFDVKD. Blood from later-ophthalmopathy patients was taken at first hyperthyroidism diagnosis. These data originate in a study of T cells in Graves' hyperthyroidism and ophthalmopathy. Study conclusions and caveats: Among thyroid clonotypes expanded above 0.001, most also appeared in blood. It was a median around 6 months before onset that the model predicted ophthalmopathy. Through a model of 13 V-J features, ophthalmopathy was separated from stable hyperthyroidism.

Amplified regions were TCR beta CDR3 sequences from RNA transcripts. First-round RT-PCR with HTBI primers amplified the TCR CDR3 region. TCRdb passed the multiplex PCR reads through MiXCR, listing each CDR3 protein once. The profile shows roughly 290,000 distinct CDR3 sequences, more than 10% of them singletons. The source is a woman aged 25 to 39 with Graves' hyperthyroidism that later progressed to Graves' ophthalmopathy. Sequencing used blood. This chain joins TRBV24-1 and TRBJ1-2, with a tentative D call TRBD1 (6 bases). The CDR3 reads CATSDSDRPYGYTF. In DNA form, the CDR3 reads TGTGCCACCAGTGATTCGGACAGACCCTATGGCTACACCTTC.